The 26 T cell receptor beta chains below all came from one sample that was sequenced in a study of blood T cell repertoires in COVID-19. The method was immunoSEQ multiplex PCR; TCRdb's version includes in-frame clones alone and lacks a portion of them. The data contain 150,000 to 200,000 clones, 65% to 80% of them seen just once; the ten biggest clones take up around an eighth. Sequenced: peripheral blood. The receptor set was obtained from a man aged 45 to 65 who had recovered from COVID-19.

The chain has TRBV6-5 and TRBJ2-5; 9 nucleotides agree with TRBD1. There are 15 residues in the CDR3. The germline gives CDR1 MNHEY, CDR2 SVGAGI. V lost 6 bases to trimming and J lost 5 bases; unmatched junction nucleotides: 10. CDR3: CASRHQLGQGETQYF. The DNA for the CDR3 is TGTGCCAGCAGGCATCAATTGGGACAGGGTGAGACCCAGTACTTC.

V gene TRBV2 combines with J gene TRBJ2-7; 11 bases fit TRBD2. The CDR3 runs 14 residues. CDR1 and CDR2 (germline): SNHLY, FYNNEI. Germline trimming cut 6 bases from V and 2 bases from J; bases unmatched to any gene: 3. CDR3 sequence: CASRTSGTTYEQYF. The CDR3 DNA follows: TGTGCCAGCAGGACTAGCGGGACCACCTACGAGCAGTACTTC. The full variable domain, in which reference TRBV2 and TRBJ2-7 provide the parts outside the CDR3, is EPEVTQTPSHQVTQMGQEVILRCVPISNHLYFYWYRQILGQKVEFLVSFYNNEISEKSEIFDDQFSVERPDGSNFTLKIRSTKLEDSAMYFCASRTSGTTYEQYFGPGTRLTVT.

This rearrangement joins TRBV7-9 to TRBJ2-1, with 7 positions matching TRBD2. The CDR3 is 16 amino acids. Unmatched junction bases numbered 9, after V lost 1 base and J lost 6 bases. CDR1 is SEHNR and CDR2 is FQNEAQ in the germline V gene (reference sequence). CDR3 loop: CASSLVSGLVRNEQFF. CDR3 DNA sequence: TGTGCCAGCAGCTTAGTCAGTGGACTAGTTCGCAATGAGCAGTTCTTC.

This chain joins TRBV7-6 and TRBJ2-7; D is ambiguous. The CDR3 spans 13 residues. Germline CDR1 and CDR2: SGHVS and FNYEAQ. Between the trimmed V and J ends, which lost 0 bases and 3 bases, there was a span of 6 bases. The CDR3 region is CASSLAGLYEQYF. The CDR3 bases are TGTGCCAGCAGCTTAGCGGGCCTCTACGAGCAGTACTTC.

The rearrangement links TRBV6-1 to TRBJ2-1; 10 bases fit TRBD2. With V trimmed by 0 bases and J by 3 bases, 5 bases remained unmatched. The CDR3 totals 17 residues. Germline loops: CDR1 MNHNS, CDR2 SASEGT. CDR3: CASSEALASGSYNEQFF. CDR3 nucleotides: TGTGCCAGCAGTGAAGCGCTCGCTAGCGGGAGCTACAATGAGCAGTTCTTC.

The chain joins TRBV24-1 to TRBJ2-1; the match to TRBD2 covers 10 bases. Germline V gene lookup returns CDR1 KGHDR and CDR2 SFDVKD. The CDR3 length is 15 residues. After removal of 7 bases from V and 5 bases from J, the junction contained 7 bases not matched to a gene. CDR3 loop: CATSRTSGDHNEQFF. CDR3 in DNA: TGTGCCACCAGCCGTACTAGCGGGGACCACAATGAGCAGTTCTTC.

V is TRBV6-2 or TRBV6-3 and J is TRBJ1-4; D may be TRBD1 (5 bases). Per germline, CDR1 MNHEY and CDR2 SVGEGT. Trimming removed 5 bases from V and 1 base from J, with 8 bases in between. The CDR3 covers 14 residues. CDR3 in DNA: TGTGCCAGCAGTCGACAGTTAACTAATGAAAAACTGTTTTTT. Translating gives CASSRQLTNEKLFF.

This chain connects TRBV28 to TRBJ2-2; D might be TRBD1 (5 bases). CDR3 size: 14 residues. Germline CDR1 MDHEN, CDR2 SYDVKM. Trimming took off 10 bases at V and 3 bases at J, with 15 bases between the two ends. The CDR3 spells CATAQNRYTGELFF. In DNA, the CDR3 is TGTGCCACAGCCCAAAACAGGTACACCGGGGAGCTGTTTTTT.

CDR3 DNA sequence: TGTGCCAGAGGGAGAATAGCCAAAAACATTCAGTACTTC. It yields the protein CARGRIAKNIQYF. J is TRBJ2-4 and V is TRBV27; TRBD2 might be the D (5 bases). Germline-derived CDR1 and CDR2 are MNHEY and SMNVEV (reference sequence). V was trimmed by 9 bases and J by 0 bases, leaving 9 bases between them. This CDR3 has 13 residues.

This clone was seen only a few times. This chain uses TRBV11-2 with TRBJ2-2; D possibly corresponds to TRBD1 (6 bases). CDR3 size: 14 residues. The ends were cut back, 6 bases at V and 6 bases at J, with 14 bases in the middle. CDR1 is SGHAT and CDR2 is FQNNGV in the germline V gene. The CDR3 sequence is CASRPTGSPGELFF. The CDR3 DNA follows: TGTGCCAGCAGACCTACAGGGTCCCCCGGGGAGCTGTTTTTT. Based on the CDR3 plus reference TRBV11-2 and TRBJ2-2, the full variable domain is EAGVAQSPRYKIIEKRQSVAFWCNPISGHATLYWYQQILGQGPKLLIQFQNNGVVDDSQLPKDRFSAERLKGVDSTLKIQPAKLEDSAVYLCASRPTGSPGELFFGEGSRLTVL.

The rearrangement uses TRBV7-8 and TRBJ2-5; perhaps TRBD2 as D (6 bases). The CDR3 runs 13 residues. V was shortened by 5 bases and J by 5 bases, with 12 bases between the two germline ends. Germline CDR1 is SGHVS and CDR2 is FQNEAQ. The DNA for the CDR3 is TGTGCCAGCAGCCAAACTAGCTGGGAGACCCAGTACTTC. Translation: CASSQTSWETQYF.

The V and J genes are TRBV12-3 or TRBV12-4 and TRBJ2-4; 8 positions agree with TRBD1. The CDR3 consists of 11 residues. V was pared by 4 bases and J by 16 bases, with 6 bases of the junction left unmatched. CDR3 bases: TGTGCCAGCAGTTCAGGGGGCGCAGAATACTTC. It translates to CASSSGGAEYF.

The chain recombines TRBV5-4 with TRBJ2-5; possibly TRBD2 for D (6 bases). CDR3 length equals 15 residues. V shed 0 bases and J shed 3 bases, with 12 bases lying between them. Germline V CDR1 and CDR2: SGHNT, YYREEE (reference sequence). The DNA for the CDR3 is TGTGCCAGCAGCTTGGATTCCGGGGAGGAAGAGACCCAGTACTTC. Translation gives CASSLDSGEEETQYF.

The V and J genes are TRBV30 and TRBJ1-3, with no clear D. Between the trimmed V and J ends, which lost 0 bases and 0 bases, there was a span of 12 bases. The germline V gene has CDR1 GTSNPN and CDR2 SVGIG (reference sequence). The CDR3 consists of 16 residues. The CDR3 here is CAWSVAGSHSGNTIYF. In DNA form, the CDR3 reads TGTGCCTGGAGTGTGGCGGGGAGCCACTCTGGAAACACCATATATTTT.

The chain combines TRBV5-1 with TRBJ1-2; D perhaps matches TRBD1 (5 bases). The CDR3 runs 12 residues. Germline V gene lookup returns CDR1 SGHRS and CDR2 YFSETQ. V lost 2 bases and J lost 7, with 9 bases in between. The DNA of the CDR3 is TGCGCCAGCAGCTTTGAAGGGGTTGGCTACACCTTC. Protein: CASSFEGVGYTF.

V is TRBV19 and J is TRBJ2-3, with 9 bases that match TRBD2. CDR1 and CDR2 from the germline V gene are LNHDA and SQIVND (reference sequence). The CDR3 totals 14 residues. The J segment lost 1 base and the V segment lost 8 bases, leaving 4 bases of the junction unmatched. In DNA, the CDR3 is TGTGCCAGTTTTAGCGGGAGACGCACAGATACGCAGTATTTT. Protein: CASFSGRRTDTQYF. Full variable domain (rest looked up from reference TRBV19 and TRBJ2-3): DGGITQSPKYLFRKEGQNVTLSCEQNLNHDAMYWYRQDPGQGLRLIYYSQIVNDFQKGDIAEGYSVSREKKESFPLTVTSAQKNPTAFYLCASFSGRRTDTQYFGPGTRLTVL.

The CDR3 here is CASSLVLAGNNEQFF. DNA of the CDR3: TGCGCCAGCAGCTTGGTCCTAGCGGGTAACAATGAGCAGTTCTTC. This chain uses TRBV5-1 with TRBJ2-1, with TRBD2 matching over 8 bases. V lost 0 bases and J lost 5; bases outside the gene matches: 4. Germline values: CDR1 SGHRS, CDR2 YFSETQ. The CDR3 totals 15 residues. The whole variable domain, remainder taken from reference TRBV5-1 and TRBJ2-1, is KAGVTQTPRYLIKTRGQQVTLSCSPISGHRSVSWYQQTPGQGLQFLFEYFSETQRNKGNFPGRFSGRQFSNSRSEMNVSTLELGDSALYLCASSLVLAGNNEQFFGPGTRLTVL.

The rearrangement links TRBV19 to TRBJ1-6; D not resolved. This CDR3 is 14 amino acids long. V lost 0 bases, J lost 7 bases, and 7 bases lay in between. Germline lookup yields CDR1 LNHDA and CDR2 SQIVND (reference sequence). The CDR3 here is CASSIERRNSPLHF. The CDR3 DNA sequence: TGTGCCAGTAGTATAGAAAGGCGGAATTCACCCCTCCACTTT.

There are many counts of this clone. The chain couples TRBV7-8 to TRBJ2-7; 7 nucleotides line up with TRBD2. The germline CDR1 and CDR2 sequences are SGHVS and FQNEAQ. Trimming at V came to 6 bases and at J to 6 bases, leaving 17 bases not matched to a gene. This CDR3 has 16 amino acids. Here the CDR3 reads CASSRPAGRDLGEQYF. DNA for the CDR3: TGTGCCAGCAGTCGCCCAGCGGGACGGGATCTAGGCGAGCAGTACTTC.

The V gene is TRBV28, the J gene TRBJ1-2; possibly TRBD1 for D (5 bases). The CDR3 is 13 amino acids. Germline lookup yields CDR1 MDHEN and CDR2 SYDVKM. V gave up 11 bases and J gave up 0 bases, with 13 bases separating them. This CDR3 reads CAYSRTPNYGYTF. CDR3 DNA: TGTGCCTACTCCAGGACACCTAACTATGGCTACACCTTC.

This clone was detected a few times. The CDR3 protein is CASNLGVTGELFF. In nucleotides, the CDR3 is TGTGCCAGCAACCTCGGGGTGACCGGGGAGCTGTTTTTT. The rearrangement uses TRBV2 and TRBJ2-2; D perhaps matches TRBD2 (5 bases). The CDR3 extends over 13 amino acids. The V end lost 7 bases, the J end lost 5 bases, and 11 bases lay between the germline ends. CDR1 and CDR2 from the germline V gene are SNHLY and FYNNEI.

The CDR3 here is CASSPRLAGKVGTDTQYF. CDR3 sequence (DNA): TGTGCCAGCTCACCCCGACTAGCGGGAAAGGTCGGCACAGATACGCAGTATTTT. The chain joins TRBV18 to TRBJ2-3; 11 bases map to TRBD2. This CDR3 comprises 18 residues. J was trimmed by 1 base and V by 3 bases; bases with no gene match: 9. Germline-derived CDR1 and CDR2 are KGHSH and LQKENI.

Here the CDR3 DNA reads TGTGCCAGCAGCTCCCCGGGACAGGGGATCGCCGGGGAGCTGTTTTTT. This encodes CASSSPGQGIAGELFF. V is TRBV7-3 and J is TRBJ2-2; TRBD1 matches at 10 bases. Germline assignment: CDR1 SGHTA and CDR2 FQGTGA. The CDR3 contains 16 residues. V gave up 4 bases and J gave up 6 bases; unmatched junction bases: 8.

This clone was counted only a few times. V is TRBV7-6 and J is TRBJ2-2; TRBD1 matches at 7 bases. J lost 6 bases, V lost 2 bases, and 9 bases had no gene match. Germline V gene lookup returns CDR1 SGHVS and CDR2 FNYEAQ. This CDR3 contains 16 residues. The CDR3 bases are TGTGCCAGCAGCTTACATAAAGACAGGGTTGCCGGGGAGCTGTTTTTT. It translates to CASSLHKDRVAGELFF.

This clone was picked up a small number of times. This chain connects TRBV6-6 to TRBJ2-6; D gene ambiguous. This CDR3 comprises 19 residues. The germline CDR1 and CDR2 sequences are MNHNY and SVGAGI (reference sequence). Trimming shortened V by 6 bases and J by 2 bases, and 23 bases separated the two germline ends. In nucleotides, the CDR3 is TGTGCCAGCAGCTCCATGGGCCAGGTCGCTTTCCCTGGGGCCAACGTCCTGACTTTC. It is translated as CASSSMGQVAFPGANVLTF.

The chain joins TRBV7-2 to TRBJ1-3; a weak D match, TRBD1 (5 bases). The V end lost 5 bases, the J end lost 0 bases, and 11 bases lay between the germline ends. CDR1 SGHTA and CDR2 FQGNSA come from the germline V gene. This CDR3 spans 15 amino acids. CDR3 bases: TGTGCCAGCAGCCGCCGACAGACCTCTGGAAACACCATATATTTT. Translating it yields CASSRRQTSGNTIYF.